Each of the 27 T cell receptor beta chains below was sequenced from the same sample in a study of blood T cell repertoires in COVID-19. The method was immunoSEQ multiplex PCR; TCRdb's version includes in-frame clones alone and lacks a portion of them. The table records 70,000 to 90,000 clones, around 89% of them present only once. Sequencing input: PBMCs or T cells enriched from blood (not recorded which). These receptors came from a woman in her forties or fifties with acute COVID-19.

The J gene is TRBJ1-1, the V gene TRBV3-1 (or the pseudogene TRBV3-2); tentatively, D is TRBD1 (5 bases). The germline V gene has CDR1 LGHDT and CDR2 YNNKEL (reference sequence). The CDR3 extends over 14 amino acids. V was shortened by 1 base and J by 5 bases, with 11 bases between the two germline ends. The CDR3 spells CASSQGQYGTEAFF. As DNA, the CDR3 is TGTGCCAGCAGCCAAGGACAGTACGGGACTGAAGCTTTCTTT.

V is TRBV11-2 and J is TRBJ1-1, with 8 bases lining up with TRBD1. Germline CDR1 SGHAT, CDR2 FQNNGV. J gave up 4 bases and V 3 bases, and 4 bases lay outside the gene matches. CDR3 size: 14 residues. The CDR3 is CASSFRGPGTEAFF. CDR3 sequence (DNA): TGTGCCAGCAGCTTCAGGGGGCCGGGCACTGAAGCTTTCTTT. Full variable domain (missing parts from reference TRBV11-2 and TRBJ1-1): EAGVAQSPRYKIIEKRQSVAFWCNPISGHATLYWYQQILGQGPKLLIQFQNNGVVDDSQLPKDRFSAERLKGVDSTLKIQPAKLEDSAVYLCASSFRGPGTEAFFGQGTRLTVV.

CDR3 bases: TGCGCCATTAACCTCATGGGGCAGGGGGACACCGGGGAGCTGTTTTTT. Translated: CAINLMGQGDTGELFF. The chain employs TRBV4-1 and TRBJ2-2, with 7 bases matching TRBD1. There are 16 residues in the CDR3. V was clipped by 10 bases and J by 3 bases; unmatched bases: 14. In germline, CDR1 is MGHRA, CDR2 YSYEKL.

This chain joins TRBV11-3 and TRBJ2-1; TRBD2 might be the D (5 bases). The CDR3 has 15 residues. Per germline, CDR1 SGHNT and CDR2 YENEEA. V shed 5 bases and J shed 0 bases, with 11 bases lying between them. CDR3 loop: CASSPRSGSYNEQFF. CDR3 bases: TGTGCCAGCAGCCCCCGCAGCGGCTCCTACAATGAGCAGTTCTTC.

CDR3 in DNA: TGTGCCAGCAGCCAAGACCCATATACGCAGTATTTT. It codes for CASSQDPYTQYF. The genes are TRBV3-1 (or the pseudogene TRBV3-2) and TRBJ2-3; D remains ambiguous. Per the germline V gene, CDR1 is LGHDT and CDR2 is YNNKEL (reference sequence). Trimming left V 0 bases short and J 7 bases short, with 5 bases between. The CDR3 consists of 12 residues.

This chain connects TRBV15 to TRBJ1-1; tentative D call: TRBD1 (5 bases). The ends were cut back, 3 bases at V and 1 base at J, with 12 bases in the middle. The CDR3 is 15 amino acids. CDR1 LNHNV and CDR2 YYDKDF come from the germline V gene (reference sequence). The CDR3 reads CATSSNDSRNTEAFF. The CDR3 bases are TGTGCCACCAGCAGTAATGACAGTAGGAACACTGAAGCTTTCTTT. Supplemented by reference TRBV15 and TRBJ1-1, the full variable domain reads DAMVIQNPRYQVTQFGKPVTLSCSQTLNHNVMYWYQQKSSQAPKLLFHYYDKDFNNEADTPDNFQSRRPNTSFCFLDIRSPGLGDTAMYLCATSSNDSRNTEAFFGQGTRLTVV.

V is TRBV19 and J is TRBJ1-6; no reliable D call. Trimming removed 6 bases at V and 9 bases at J, with 15 bases between. Per the germline V gene, CDR1 is LNHDA and CDR2 is SQIVND (reference sequence). This CDR3 is built from 14 residues. CDR3 in amino acids: CASRPRGMSSPLHF. The CDR3 DNA reads TGTGCCAGTAGGCCCCGGGGTATGAGTTCACCCCTCCACTTT.

The chain links TRBV20-1 to TRBJ2-1, with D possibly being TRBD2 (6 bases). V lost 3 bases to trimming and J lost 3 bases, with 12 bases between them. This CDR3 has 14 amino acids. Germline V CDR1 and CDR2: DFQATT, SNEGSKA (reference sequence). The CDR3: CSASTGEVYNEQFF. The CDR3 nucleotides read TGCAGTGCTAGTACGGGAGAGGTCTACAATGAGCAGTTCTTC.

The chain uses TRBV7-9 and TRBJ2-7; D remains unclear. Germline assignment: CDR1 SEHNR and CDR2 FQNEAQ (reference sequence). V lost 2 bases and J 2 bases, leaving 10 bases between the germline ends. This CDR3 contains 14 residues. The CDR3 here is CASSLPENPYEQYF. The CDR3 DNA reads TGTGCCAGCAGCTTACCGGAGAATCCCTACGAGCAGTACTTC.

J is TRBJ2-7 and V is TRBV10-3; D gene uncertain. This CDR3 spans 13 amino acids. Between the trimmed V and J ends, which lost 10 bases and 0 bases, there was a span of 13 bases. The germline gives CDR1 ENHRY, CDR2 SYGVKD. The CDR3 protein is CATRNSSSYEQYF. The CDR3 bases are TGTGCCACCAGGAACTCTAGCTCCTACGAGCAGTACTTC.

The sample holds one count of this clone. The CDR3 is CASSAHQSGQAAGELFF. DNA for the CDR3: TGTGCCAGCAGCGCACATCAATCGGGACAGGCCGCCGGGGAGCTGTTTTTT. This chain links TRBV9 with TRBJ2-2, with TRBD1 matching 8 bases. V was clipped by 3 bases and J by 6 bases; unmatched bases: 13. Per the germline V gene, CDR1 is SGDLS and CDR2 is YYNGEE. CDR3 size: 17 residues.

The chain is built from TRBV9 and TRBJ1-2; a weak D match, TRBD1 (5 bases). The V gene lost 4 bases and the J gene lost 3 bases, with 16 bases spanning the gap. The germline V gene has CDR1 SGDLS and CDR2 YYNGEE. CDR3 length equals 15 residues. The CDR3, as DNA: TGTGCCAGCAGCAATGTTGGGGGGTACGACTATGGCTACACCTTC. This encodes CASSNVGGYDYGYTF. The full variable domain, its missing parts supplied by reference TRBV9 and TRBJ1-2, is DSGVTQTPKHLITATGQRVTLRCSPRSGDLSVYWYQQSLDQGLQFLIQYYNGEERAKGNILERFSAQQFPDLHSELNLSSLELGDSALYFCASSNVGGYDYGYTFGSGTRLTVV.

The rearrangement links TRBV7-6 to TRBJ1-4; D ambiguous. The germline V and J ends were trimmed by 1 base and 6 bases, with 12 bases remaining between them. The CDR3 length is 15 residues. The germline V gene encodes CDR1 SGHVS and CDR2 FNYEAQ. CDR3 amino acids: CASSLEADGDEKLFF. CDR3 in DNA: TGTGCCAGCAGCTTAGAGGCGGACGGGGATGAAAAACTGTTTTTT. The full variable domain, with the rest looked up from reference TRBV7-6 and TRBJ1-4, is GAGVSQSPRYKVTKRGQDVALRCDPISGHVSLYWYRQALGQGPEFLTYFNYEAQQDKSGLPNDRFSAERPEGSISTLTIQRTEQRDSAMYRCASSLEADGDEKLFFGSGTQLSVL.

The chain joins TRBV6-5 to TRBJ2-5, with 12 positions matching TRBD2. CDR1 is MNHEY and CDR2 is SVGAGI in the germline V gene. This CDR3 is 15 amino acids long. Trimming removed 1 base from V and 4 bases from J; junction bases left unmatched: 1. CDR3 sequence: CASSYWTSGTETQYF. For the CDR3, the DNA is TGTGCCAGCAGTTACTGGACTAGCGGGACAGAGACCCAGTACTTC.

The chain joins TRBV10-1 to TRBJ2-5; 9 bases map to TRBD1. V lost 4 bases, J lost 4 bases, and 7 bases stayed unmatched. CDR3 length equals 15 residues. The germline CDR1 and CDR2 sequences are WNHNN and SYGVQD (reference sequence). The CDR3 loop is CASSGLGTGRETQYF. The DNA for the CDR3 is TGCGCCAGCAGTGGGCTGGGGACAGGGAGAGAGACCCAGTACTTC.

V gene TRBV7-2 combines with J gene TRBJ2-1; 7 bases agree with TRBD2. CDR3 length: 14 amino acids. The germline V gene has CDR1 SGHTA and CDR2 FQGNSA. V trimming: 0 bases; J trimming: 7 bases; junction bases outside the gene matches: 3. The CDR3 region is CASSLALGRNEQFF. CDR3 in DNA: TGTGCCAGCAGCTTAGCACTCGGGAGGAATGAGCAGTTCTTC.

The chain employs TRBV5-5 and TRBJ1-1; D unclear. The CDR3 runs 12 residues. The V and J ends lost 6 bases and 10 bases respectively, with 16 bases between them. CDR1 and CDR2 from the germline V gene are SGHKS and YYEKEE (reference sequence). The CDR3 protein is CASTAEGSVAFF. Here the CDR3 DNA reads TGTGCCAGCACCGCGGAGGGAAGTGTAGCTTTCTTT.

CDR3 DNA: TGCGCCAGCAGCTTCCCCCCAGCTCCGGGACTAGTACCCCCAGATACGCAGTATTTT. Translated, it gives CASSFPPAPGLVPPDTQYF. This chain uses TRBV5-1 with TRBJ2-3; 8 positions agree with TRBD2. CDR3 length equals 19 residues. Trimming took 2 bases from V and 4 from J; bases not matched to a gene: 18. Per the germline V gene, CDR1 is SGHRS and CDR2 is YFSETQ.

The CDR3 coding sequence is TGTGCCAGCAGCTTAGGTCGGGGTGACAATGAGCAGTTCTTC. It specifies CASSLGRGDNEQFF. This sequence joins TRBV7-2 and TRBJ2-1, with a weak D call TRBD2 (5 bases). CDR3 size: 14 residues. Germline values: CDR1 SGHTA, CDR2 FQGNSA. The germline V and J ends were trimmed by 1 base and 5 bases, with 9 bases remaining between them.

This sequence joins TRBV5-8 and TRBJ2-3; D is unresolved. Deletions cut 1 base from V and 6 bases from J, with 9 bases between. The germline V gene has CDR1 SGHTS and CDR2 YDEGEE. There are 13 residues in the CDR3. This CDR3 is CASSLKSGDTQYF. CDR3 sequence (DNA): TGTGCCAGCAGCTTGAAGTCCGGGGATACGCAGTATTTT.

V and J are TRBV11-2 and TRBJ2-3; 12 bases match TRBD1. In germline, CDR1 is SGHAT, CDR2 FQNNGV. V lost 0 bases, J lost 2 bases, and 6 bases stayed unmatched. CDR3 length: 18 amino acids. CDR3 in DNA: TGTGCCAGCAGCTTAGATCCGGGGACAGGGGGCTTCACAGATACGCAGTATTTT. Encoded protein: CASSLDPGTGGFTDTQYF. Variable domain in full (rest from reference TRBV11-2 and TRBJ2-3): EAGVAQSPRYKIIEKRQSVAFWCNPISGHATLYWYQQILGQGPKLLIQFQNNGVVDDSQLPKDRFSAERLKGVDSTLKIQPAKLEDSAVYLCASSLDPGTGGFTDTQYFGPGTRLTVL.

The chain has TRBV11-2 and TRBJ1-6; no definite D call. The CDR3 contains 16 residues. V lost 4 bases, J lost 0 bases, and 10 bases lay in between. Germline V gives CDR1 SGHAT, CDR2 FQNNGV. The chain's CDR3 is CASSSPGSSYNSPLHF. CDR3 nucleotides: TGTGCCAGCAGCTCACCCGGGAGCTCCTATAATTCACCCCTCCACTTT.

The chain links TRBV2 to TRBJ1-2, with 8 bases matching TRBD1. The CDR3 length is 15 residues. Germline assignment: CDR1 SNHLY and CDR2 FYNNEI. J gave up 2 bases and V 6 bases, and 8 bases lay outside the gene matches. CDR3 bases: TGTGCCAGCAGGGTAGACAGGGGAGTCAACTATGGCTACACCTTC. This codes for CASRVDRGVNYGYTF.

The V gene is TRBV6-5, the J gene TRBJ1-2, with unresolved D. The germline V gene has CDR1 MNHEY and CDR2 SVGAGI. The CDR3 has 13 residues. V shed 3 bases and J shed 4 bases, with 9 bases lying between them. The CDR3 reads CASSYRGPYGYTF. The CDR3 DNA reads as TGTGCCAGCAGTTATCGAGGGCCCTATGGCTACACCTTC.

The chain couples TRBV20-1 to TRBJ2-3; possible D gene TRBD2, 5 bases. The germline V gene encodes CDR1 DFQATT and CDR2 SNEGSKA (reference sequence). The CDR3 totals 11 residues. V lost 3 bases to trimming and J lost 4 bases, with 5 bases between them. The CDR3 DNA reads as TGCAGTGCTAGGAGGGCAGATACGCAGTATTTT. It specifies CSARRADTQYF.

This clone was counted a single time. The chain has TRBV5-1 and TRBJ2-7; D perhaps matches TRBD1 (5 bases). The CDR3 spans 13 residues. CDR1 is SGHRS and CDR2 is YFSETQ in the germline V gene. V was shortened by 0 bases and J by 1 base, with 5 bases between the two germline ends. CDR3 protein: CASSLGQSYEQYF. The CDR3 DNA reads TGCGCCAGCAGCTTGGGACAGTCCTACGAGCAGTACTTC.

The chain has TRBV19 and TRBJ1-2, with 7 bases lining up with TRBD1. The germline V gene has CDR1 LNHDA and CDR2 SQIVND (reference sequence). V dropped 6 bases and J dropped 2; count of bases not matched to a gene: 3. This CDR3 has 13 residues. In DNA form, the CDR3 reads TGTGCCAGTAGCAAACAGGGGAACTATGGCTACACCTTC. This encodes CASSKQGNYGYTF.